The 20 T cell receptor beta chains below all came from one sample that was sequenced in a study of T cell responses to AZD1222 COVID-19 vaccine. Data came from immunoSEQ multiplex PCR; TCRdb stores just in-frame clones and leaves some out. The table includes 150,000 to 200,000 clones, more than 80% detected once. Here the sequenced sample was peripheral blood, taken on day 0 of AZD1222 vaccination. The origin of the receptors is an adult in good health.

The V and J genes are TRBV10-3 and TRBJ1-3; the D is unclear. This CDR3 comprises 14 residues. Germline V gene sequence: CDR1 ENHRY, CDR2 SYGVKD. V was shortened by 3 bases and J by 2 bases, with 8 bases between the two germline ends. The CDR3 region is CAISDGRTGNTIYF. CDR3 coding DNA: TGTGCCATCAGTGACGGCAGAACTGGAAACACCATATATTTT.

V and J are TRBV12-1 and TRBJ2-3; TRBD2 is the table's D call and was not checked against the DNA. TRBV12-1 is annotated as a pseudogene. The CDR3 consists of 16 residues. DNA of the CDR3: TGTGCCAGCAGCTTTGGGACTAGCGGGAGCACAGATACGCAGTATTTT. This sequence encodes CASSFGTSGSTDTQYF.

V and J are TRBV11-3 and TRBJ2-1, with D unclear. Germline lookup yields CDR1 SGHNT and CDR2 YENEEA. V lost 1 base, J lost 0 bases, and 7 bases lay in between. This CDR3 contains 15 residues. CDR3 in amino acids: CASSLGDGSYNEQFF. CDR3 coding DNA: TGTGCCAGCAGCTTAGGCGACGGCTCCTACAATGAGCAGTTCTTC.

The chain joins TRBV5-4 to TRBJ1-1; the match to TRBD1 covers 8 bases. Per germline, CDR1 SGHNT and CDR2 YYREEE (reference sequence). V lost 3 bases and J lost 3; bases outside the gene matches: 4. This CDR3 has 14 residues. CDR3 nucleotides: TGTGCCAGCAGCTCACACAGGGGGGACACTGAAGCTTTCTTT. Protein: CASSSHRGDTEAFF.

The J gene is TRBJ2-3, the V gene TRBV18, with 9 bases identical to TRBD1. The germline V gene has CDR1 KGHSH and CDR2 LQKENI. The V and J ends lost 1 base and 6 bases, in that order; junction bases with no gene match: 8. This CDR3 has 16 residues. CDR3 sequence (DNA): TGTGCCAGCTCACCACGGAGACAGGGGGTTTCGGATACGCAGTATTTT. Translated, it gives CASSPRRQGVSDTQYF.

The chain combines TRBV5-1 with TRBJ2-7; a possible D gene is TRBD1 (6 bases). The length of the CDR3 is 11 residues. Trimming left V 0 bases short and J 12 bases short, with 10 bases between. Germline loops: CDR1 SGHRS, CDR2 YFSETQ. In DNA, the CDR3 is TGCGCCAGCAGCTTGGAGGGGGATCGGTACTTC. Protein: CASSLEGDRYF.

This chain joins TRBV6-5 and TRBJ2-1; D call uncertain. Per germline, CDR1 MNHEY and CDR2 SVGAGI. Trimming left V 3 bases short and J 0 bases short, with 6 bases between. The CDR3 has 14 amino acids. In DNA form, the CDR3 reads TGTGCCAGCAGTTATACTGGCTCCTACAATGAGCAGTTCTTC. Protein product: CASSYTGSYNEQFF.

The chain carries TRBV12-3 or TRBV12-4 and TRBJ1-2; D possibly corresponds to TRBD1 (5 bases). Trimming took off 7 bases at V and 7 bases at J, with 16 bases between the two ends. The CDR3 consists of 13 residues. CDR3: CASTPWGFGGYTF. DNA of the CDR3: TGTGCCAGCACCCCTTGGGGGTTTGGTGGCTACACCTTC.

The chain joins TRBV29-1 to TRBJ1-1; 7 bases are shared with TRBD1. This CDR3 has 12 amino acids. V was pared by 5 bases and J by 6 bases, with 6 bases of the junction left unmatched. Germline V gene sequence: CDR1 SQVTM, CDR2 ANQGSEA. The CDR3 DNA sequence: TGCAGCGTTTACAGGGGAGGTGCTGAAGCTTTCTTT. It is translated as CSVYRGGAEAFF.

The J gene is TRBJ2-1, the V gene TRBV11-2, with D perhaps matching TRBD1 (5 bases). The germline V gene has CDR1 SGHAT and CDR2 FQNNGV. V lost 6 bases, J lost 2 bases, and 14 bases lay in between. This CDR3 has 15 amino acids. This CDR3 reads CASREGAMAYNEQFF. Here the CDR3 DNA reads TGTGCCAGCAGGGAAGGGGCTATGGCCTACAATGAGCAGTTCTTC.

This clone was seen only once. The V gene is TRBV7-6, the J gene TRBJ2-7; 7 nucleotides agree with TRBD1. This CDR3 region has 15 residues. V shed 5 bases and J 1 base; nucleotides not matched to a gene: 8. Per the germline V gene, CDR1 is SGHVS and CDR2 is FNYEAQ. The CDR3 spells CASSASWGQSYEQYF. The CDR3 nucleotides read TGTGCCAGCAGCGCAAGTTGGGGACAGTCCTACGAGCAGTACTTC.

The chain uses TRBV12-3 or TRBV12-4 and TRBJ2-1, with D possibly called TRBD1 or TRBD2 (5 bases each). The CDR3 sequence is 12 residues long. Between the trimmed V and J ends, which lost 8 bases and 0 bases, there was a span of 5 bases. The CDR3 bases are TGTGCCAGCGGGACCTCCTACAATGAGCAGTTCTTC. Encoded protein: CASGTSYNEQFF.

The rearrangement joins TRBV12-3 or TRBV12-4 to TRBJ2-1; the D call may be TRBD1 or TRBD2 (5 bases each). V was trimmed by 6 bases and J by 7 bases, leaving 13 bases between them. This CDR3 comprises 13 residues. CDR3 sequence (DNA): TGTGCCAGCAGCCAGTTATGGGGGAATGAGCAGTTCTTC. Protein product: CASSQLWGNEQFF.

The chain uses TRBV3-1 (or the pseudogene TRBV3-2) and TRBJ2-1; 12 nucleotides match TRBD2. CDR1 is LGHDT and CDR2 is YNNKEL in the germline V gene (reference sequence). The CDR3 spans 15 residues. With 4 bases clipped from V and 5 bases from J, the junction kept 3 bases outside the gene matches. In DNA, the CDR3 is TGTGCCAGCAGCCTGGGACTAGCGGGCAACAATGAGCAGTTCTTC. It translates to CASSLGLAGNNEQFF.

The chain has TRBV6-6 and TRBJ1-1; D unclear. Germline V gene data show CDR1 as MNHNY and CDR2 as SVGAGI (reference sequence). This CDR3 is built from 14 residues. The V and J ends lost 4 bases and 4 bases respectively, with 13 bases between them. The CDR3 protein is CASSFPELVTEAFF. CDR3 DNA: TGTGCCAGCAGTTTCCCAGAATTAGTCACTGAAGCTTTCTTT.

The chain links TRBV4-1 to TRBJ2-7, with 10 bases matching TRBD2. V lost 4 bases to trimming and J lost 2 bases; unmatched junction nucleotides: 8. Germline V lookup: CDR1 MGHRA, CDR2 YSYEKL. The CDR3 totals 16 residues. CDR3 sequence (DNA): TGCGCCAGCAGCCCCGGTGTAGCGGGAGGAGCCTACGAGCAGTACTTC. Protein product: CASSPGVAGGAYEQYF.

A single count supports this clone. This chain uses TRBV12-3 or TRBV12-4 with TRBJ2-7; no firm D call. This CDR3 region has 13 residues. Trimming removed 1 base at V and 3 bases at J, with 7 bases between. This CDR3 is CASSLGGIYEQYF. CDR3 nucleotide sequence: TGTGCCAGCAGTTTAGGGGGAATCTACGAGCAGTACTTC.

The gene calls are TRBV27 and TRBJ2-1; the match to TRBD2 covers 14 bases. Germline loops: CDR1 MNHEY, CDR2 SMNVEV (reference sequence). V shed 4 bases and J 2 bases; nucleotides not matched to a gene: 10. The CDR3 is 19 residues long. The CDR3 sequence is CASSSVTSGRGNTYNEQFF. CDR3 coding DNA: TGTGCCAGCAGTTCGGTGACTAGCGGGAGGGGTAATACCTACAATGAGCAGTTCTTC.

The chain links TRBV5-1 to TRBJ1-2; the D is unclear. This CDR3 is built from 17 residues. Germline CDR1 SGHRS, CDR2 YFSETQ. V lost 0 bases and J 0 bases, leaving 15 bases between the germline ends. The CDR3 nucleotides are TGCGCCAGCAGCTTGGGAACTCAATTTAACGCTAACTATGGCTACACCTTC. This gives the protein CASSLGTQFNANYGYTF.

The chain carries TRBV5-6 and TRBJ2-3; the D gene is possibly TRBD2 (7 bases). Germline V gives CDR1 SGHDT, CDR2 YYEEEE. The CDR3 extends over 15 amino acids. Trimming left V 0 bases short and J 5 bases short, with 13 bases between. In nucleotides, the CDR3 is TGTGCCAGCAGCTTGGCTAGGGGGGGTGGAGATACGCAGTATTTT. Protein product: CASSLARGGGDTQYF.